The clone carrying this T cell receptor beta chain was detected many times. This sample stems from a study of neurological immune-mediated disorders. Each CDR3 protein gets one entry after TCRdb re-called the 5' RACE reads with MiXCR. The sample has 28,000 or so distinct CDR3 sequences, around 20% seen once. Germline assignment: CDR1 DFQATT and CDR2 SNEGSKA (reference sequence). This CDR3 region has 13 residues. Trimming stripped 5 bases from V and 3 bases from J, with 11 bases between. The sequence was obtained from a woman between 55 and 75 years old in good health. This chain uses TRBV20-1 with TRBJ1-5, with a tentative D call TRBD1 (6 bases). Sequencing was done on a sample of PBMCs. The CDR3 DNA sequence: TGCAGTGCTTCGGACAGCTTCAATCAGCCCCAGCATTTT. It specifies CSASDSFNQPQHF.